Presented here are 4 T cell receptor beta chains from one specimen sequenced in a study of cytomegalovirus exposure and HLA in healthy donors (TCRdb year 2017). Receptors were amplified or captured by the immunoSEQ multiplex PCR assay. The multiplex PCR relied on a mix of 60 forward primers for TCR Vbeta segments and 13 reverse primers for TCR Jbeta segments. The table was pulled from immuneACCESS by TCRdb, which kept in-frame rearrangements only. Such tables lose some clones; where checked, under half of the loss comes from unresolved V genes, and the rest has no known cause. The sample records 80,000 to 95,000 clones, approximately 85% of which are singletons. Over 5% of the sample lies in the top ten. The sequenced sample consisted of PBMCs. Receptor source: a woman in her late teens or twenties in good health and CMV-seropositive.

The rearrangement links TRBV7-9 to TRBJ2-1; no clear D. The CDR3 sequence is 10 residues long. Germline CDR1 SEHNR, CDR2 FQNEAQ (reference sequence). Deletions cut 2 bases from V and 9 bases from J, with 2 bases between. The chain's CDR3 is CASSLLEQFF. The CDR3 nucleotides read TGTGCCAGCAGCTTACTTGAGCAGTTCTTC.

The CDR3 loop reads CASSYRGLNTEAFF. The CDR3 nucleotides read TGTGCCAGCAGTTATCGGGGATTGAACACTGAAGCTTTCTTT. This sequence joins TRBV6-5 and TRBJ1-1, with unresolved D. Looked up from germline, CDR1 is MNHEY and CDR2 is SVGAGI. Trimming cost V 3 bases and J 0 bases, with 8 bases left between them. This CDR3 comprises 14 residues.

V gene TRBV9 combines with J gene TRBJ2-6; possibly TRBD1 for D (5 bases). The CDR3 is made up of 16 amino acids. Trimming removed 4 bases from V and 2 bases from J, with 13 bases in between. Germline values: CDR1 SGDLS, CDR2 YYNGEE. The CDR3 is CASSPRLQAGANVLTF. As DNA, the CDR3 is TGTGCCAGCAGCCCTCGGTTACAGGCTGGGGCCAACGTCCTGACTTTC. Using reference TRBV9 and TRBJ2-6 for the parts outside the CDR3, the full variable domain is DSGVTQTPKHLITATGQRVTLRCSPRSGDLSVYWYQQSLDQGLQFLIQYYNGEERAKGNILERFSAQQFPDLHSELNLSSLELGDSALYFCASSPRLQAGANVLTFGAGSRLTVL.

J is TRBJ2-2 and V is TRBV19; TRBD1 might be the D (5 bases). The CDR3 extends over 14 amino acids. Germline-derived CDR1 and CDR2 are LNHDA and SQIVND (reference sequence). The V and J ends lost 0 bases and 8 bases respectively, with 10 bases between them. In DNA form, the CDR3 reads TGTGCCAGTAGTATAGATTTGGGGCAAGGGGAGCTGTTTTTT. Translating it yields CASSIDLGQGELFF.